The 20 T cell receptor beta chains in this list originate from one sample, sequenced in a study of blood T cell repertoires in COVID-19. Profiled with immunoSEQ multiplex PCR; TCRdb holds only in-frame clones, not every one. This sample has around 86,000 clones, with over 75% found just once. The sequenced material came from peripheral blood. The receptors originated from a human donor with acute or convalescent COVID-19. The donor label of this sample is uncertain.

The chain has TRBV11-3 and TRBJ1-1, with 8 bases that match TRBD1. J was trimmed by 3 bases and V by 3 bases; bases with no gene match: 6. Per the germline V gene, CDR1 is SGHNT and CDR2 is YENEEA. This CDR3 has 15 residues. The CDR3 region is CASSFKQGEDTEAFF. CDR3 nucleotides: TGTGCCAGCAGCTTCAAACAGGGGGAGGACACTGAAGCTTTCTTT.

The chain couples TRBV5-4 to TRBJ2-7; TRBD1 matches at 10 bases. V dropped 4 bases and J dropped 7; count of bases not matched to a gene: 8. This CDR3 spans 14 amino acids. Germline V CDR1 and CDR2: SGHNT, YYREEE (reference sequence). DNA for the CDR3: TGTGCCAGCAGCCCGGGGACAGGGGTATTGGAGCAGTACTTC. Its protein product is CASSPGTGVLEQYF.

This chain connects TRBV2 to TRBJ2-1, with 13 positions matching TRBD2. Germline CDR1 SNHLY, CDR2 FYNNEI. The V and J ends lost 7 bases and 7 bases, in that order; junction bases with no gene match: 7. The CDR3 is made up of 15 amino acids. CDR3 sequence reads: CASTVTSGGSNEQFF. The CDR3 DNA reads as TGTGCCAGCACCGTGACTAGCGGGGGGTCAAATGAGCAGTTCTTC.

The chain joins TRBV27 to TRBJ2-7; D is undetermined. Germline CDR1 reads MNHEY; CDR2 reads SMNVEV (reference sequence). The length of the CDR3 is 15 residues. V lost 0 bases and J lost 0, with 9 bases in between. The CDR3 nucleotides read TGTGCCAGCAGTTTATCGTTCACGAGCTCCTACGAGCAGTACTTC. Translated, it gives CASSLSFTSSYEQYF.

The rearrangement uses TRBV28 and TRBJ1-1; weak D call: TRBD1 (6 bases). In germline, CDR1 is MDHEN, CDR2 SYDVKM. The CDR3 loop spans 12 amino acids. V was shortened by 3 bases and J by 6 bases, with 8 bases between the two germline ends. Here the CDR3 DNA reads TGTGCCAGCAGTTTGGACAGCGCTGAAGCTTTCTTT. Translation: CASSLDSAEAFF.

J is TRBJ1-2 and V is TRBV6-5; 8 bases map to TRBD1. CDR1 is MNHEY, CDR2 SVGAGI, per germline. This CDR3 spans 13 amino acids. V gave up 5 bases and J gave up 6 bases; unmatched junction bases: 5. CDR3 bases: TGTGCCAGCAGTCCCACAGGGGGAGATGGCTACACCTTC. Encoded protein: CASSPTGGDGYTF.

This chain connects TRBV18 to TRBJ1-1, with 10 bases lining up with TRBD1. Germline trimming cut 7 bases from V and 6 bases from J; bases unmatched to any gene: 8. This CDR3 has 14 residues. The germline CDR1 and CDR2 sequences are KGHSH and LQKENI. The CDR3 sequence: CASLSGTGVSEAFF. CDR3 in DNA: TGTGCCAGCTTATCCGGGACAGGGGTCTCTGAAGCTTTCTTT.

This chain uses TRBV20-1 with TRBJ2-1; 8 nucleotides line up with TRBD1. The germline V gene encodes CDR1 DFQATT and CDR2 SNEGSKA (reference sequence). This CDR3 region has 9 residues. The CDR3 is CIRTGGEFF. Written as DNA, the CDR3 is TGCATTCGAACAGGGGGTGAGTTCTTC.

The sample holds many counts of this clone. One end of the junction varies from germline; a read error may be responsible. The rearrangement joins TRBV7-9 to TRBJ2-1; 7 bases map to TRBD1. This CDR3 is built from 16 residues. Germline CDR1 reads SEHNR; CDR2 reads FQNEAQ (reference sequence). Written as DNA, the CDR3 is TGTGCCAGCAGTTTAGAGGGGACAGAGATCTACAATGAGCAGTTCTTC. This translates into CASSLEGTEIYNEQFF. Full variable domain (missing parts from reference TRBV7-9 and TRBJ2-1): DTGVSQNPRHKITKRGQNVTFRCDPISEHNRLYWYRQTLGQGPEFLTYFQNEAQLEKSRLLSDRFSAERPKGSFSTLEIQRTEQGDSAMYLCASSLEGTEIYNEQFFGPGTRLTVL.

This chain links TRBV15 with TRBJ2-2; 9 bases are shared with TRBD2. The CDR3 is made up of 18 amino acids. CDR1 is LNHNV, CDR2 YYDKDF, per germline (reference sequence). V was pared by 3 bases and J by 5 bases, with 13 bases of the junction left unmatched. The CDR3 is CATSSGFRGGAGTGELFF. The CDR3, as DNA: TGTGCCACCAGCAGTGGTTTTCGCGGGGGGGCCGGGACCGGGGAGCTGTTTTTT.

The J gene is TRBJ2-3, the V gene TRBV9, with 11 bases identical to TRBD1. V lost 4 bases and J lost 10; bases outside the gene matches: 14. The CDR3 loop spans 16 amino acids. CDR1 and CDR2 from the germline V gene are SGDLS and YYNGEE. CDR3 DNA: TGTGCCAGCAGCAACTCGCCGGGACAGGGGGTAGGGGCGCAGTATTTT. As protein: CASSNSPGQGVGAQYF.

The DNA of the CDR3 is TGTGCCAGCAGCTTAGACGGGGACAGGACCTACGAGCAGTACTTC. Translation: CASSLDGDRTYEQYF. V gene TRBV11-3 combines with J gene TRBJ2-7; 8 bases fit TRBD1. V was pared by 0 bases and J by 2 bases, with 3 bases of the junction left unmatched. CDR1 SGHNT and CDR2 YENEEA come from the germline V gene. The length of the CDR3 is 15 residues.

The chain is built from TRBV5-1 and TRBJ1-2; the D is unclear. Germline-derived CDR1 and CDR2 are SGHRS and YFSETQ. Deletions cut 2 bases from V and 0 bases from J, with 5 bases between. The CDR3 has 13 amino acids. The CDR3 sequence is CASSFGANYGYTF. In DNA form, the CDR3 reads TGCGCCAGCAGCTTCGGGGCTAACTATGGCTACACCTTC.

This clone occurred once. The junction departs from germline at one end; a sequencing error may be responsible. The chain is built from TRBV28 and TRBJ1-2; 8 positions agree with TRBD1. The CDR3 extends over 15 amino acids. Germline V gene sequence: CDR1 MDHEN, CDR2 SYDVKM. The CDR3, as DNA: TGTGCCAACAGTTTAGGTGCGGACAGGGCCTATGGCTACACCTTC. Amino acids: CANSLGADRAYGYTF.

The J gene is TRBJ2-5, the V gene TRBV7-2; 7 bases match TRBD1. Germline assignment: CDR1 SGHTA and CDR2 FQGNSA. The CDR3 totals 16 residues. The ends lost 1 base at V and 5 bases at J; junction bases unmatched: 10. The CDR3 reads CASSLEGAMGSETQYF. The CDR3 DNA follows: TGTGCCAGCAGCTTAGAGGGGGCCATGGGTTCGGAGACCCAGTACTTC.

This chain joins TRBV7-6 and TRBJ1-2; 7 nucleotides match TRBD1. With 4 bases clipped from V and 1 base from J, the junction kept 6 bases outside the gene matches. The CDR3 runs 15 residues. Germline-derived CDR1 and CDR2 are SGHVS and FNYEAQ. CDR3 sequence reads: CASSSGTDHNYGYTF. The CDR3 coding sequence is TGTGCCAGCAGCTCTGGGACAGACCATAACTATGGCTACACCTTC.

CDR3 in DNA: TGTGCCAGCAGTTACGGCCAGAGGCAGCCCCAGCATTTT. It specifies CASSYGQRQPQHF. The rearrangement joins TRBV6-5 to TRBJ1-5; no reliable D call. Germline V lookup: CDR1 MNHEY, CDR2 SVGAGI. V was shortened by 2 bases and J by 7 bases, with 9 bases between the two germline ends. The CDR3 runs to 13 residues.

A single count supports this clone. CDR3 in amino acids: CASSLRTSGASGEQYF. The DNA of the CDR3 is TGCGCCAGCAGCTTGAGGACTAGCGGGGCGTCGGGGGAGCAGTACTTC. The genes are TRBV5-1 and TRBJ2-7, with TRBD2 matching 12 bases. CDR1 SGHRS and CDR2 YFSETQ come from the germline V gene. Trimming cost V 1 base and J 7 bases; bases outside gene matches: 9. The CDR3 has 16 residues.

V and J are TRBV19 and TRBJ1-1, with 8 bases that match TRBD1. The length of the CDR3 is 11 residues. CDR1 and CDR2 from the germline V gene are LNHDA and SQIVND (reference sequence). V shed 8 bases, J shed 11 bases, and the junction held 7 bases outside the gene matches. In DNA, the CDR3 is TGTGCCAGTCTGACAGGGGCGGTGGCTTTCTTT. Encoded protein: CASLTGAVAFF.

This rearrangement joins TRBV6-1 to TRBJ1-5, with a possible D match to TRBD1 (6 bases). V was shortened by 2 bases and J by 11 bases, with 13 bases between the two germline ends. Germline V gene sequence: CDR1 MNHNS, CDR2 SASEGT. The CDR3 spans 13 residues. The DNA of the CDR3 is TGTGCCAGCAGTGAAAAGGGGGATAGGGCCCAGCATTTT. The encoded protein is CASSEKGDRAQHF.